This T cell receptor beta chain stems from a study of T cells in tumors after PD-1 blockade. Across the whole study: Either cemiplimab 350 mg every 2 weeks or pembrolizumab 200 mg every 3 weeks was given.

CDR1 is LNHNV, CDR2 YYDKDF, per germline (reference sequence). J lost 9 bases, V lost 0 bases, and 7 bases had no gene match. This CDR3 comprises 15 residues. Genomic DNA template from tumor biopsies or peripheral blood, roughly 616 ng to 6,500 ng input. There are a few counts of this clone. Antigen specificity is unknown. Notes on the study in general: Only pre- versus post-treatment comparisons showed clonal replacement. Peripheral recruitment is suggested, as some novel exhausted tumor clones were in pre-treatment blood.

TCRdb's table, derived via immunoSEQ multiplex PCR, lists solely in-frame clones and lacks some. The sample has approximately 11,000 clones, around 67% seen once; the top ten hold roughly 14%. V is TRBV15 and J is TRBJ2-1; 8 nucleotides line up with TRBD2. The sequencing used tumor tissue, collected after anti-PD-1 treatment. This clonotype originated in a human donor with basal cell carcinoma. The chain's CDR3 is CATSRDAVTSGEQFF. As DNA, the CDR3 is TGTGCCACCAGCAGAGACGCCGTCACTAGCGGTGAGCAGTTCTTC.